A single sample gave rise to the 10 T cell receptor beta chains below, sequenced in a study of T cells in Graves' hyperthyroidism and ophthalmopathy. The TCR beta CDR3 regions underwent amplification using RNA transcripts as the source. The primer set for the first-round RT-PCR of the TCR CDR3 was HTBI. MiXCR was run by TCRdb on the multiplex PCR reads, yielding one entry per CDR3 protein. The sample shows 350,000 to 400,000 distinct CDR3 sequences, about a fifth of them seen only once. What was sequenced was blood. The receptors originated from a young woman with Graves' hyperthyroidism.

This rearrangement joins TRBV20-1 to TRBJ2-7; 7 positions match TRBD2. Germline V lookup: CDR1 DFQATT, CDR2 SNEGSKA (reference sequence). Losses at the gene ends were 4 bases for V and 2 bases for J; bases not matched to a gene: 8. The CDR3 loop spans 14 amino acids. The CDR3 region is CSAIGGTHAYEQYF. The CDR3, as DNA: TGCAGTGCTATCGGGGGGACTCACGCCTACGAGCAGTACTTC.

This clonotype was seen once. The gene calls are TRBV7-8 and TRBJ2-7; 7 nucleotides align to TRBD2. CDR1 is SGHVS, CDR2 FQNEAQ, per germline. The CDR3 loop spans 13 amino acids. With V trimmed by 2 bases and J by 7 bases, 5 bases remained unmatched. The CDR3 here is CASSLLWEGEQYF. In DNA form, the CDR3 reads TGTGCCAGCAGCTTACTGTGGGAGGGTGAGCAGTACTTC.

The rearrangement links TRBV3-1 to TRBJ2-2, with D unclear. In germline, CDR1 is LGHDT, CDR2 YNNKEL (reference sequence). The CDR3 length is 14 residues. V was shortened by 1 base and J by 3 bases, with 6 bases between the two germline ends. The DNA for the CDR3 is TGTGCCAGCAGCCAAGTCCAAGACACCGGGGAGCTGTTTTTT. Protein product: CASSQVQDTGELFF.

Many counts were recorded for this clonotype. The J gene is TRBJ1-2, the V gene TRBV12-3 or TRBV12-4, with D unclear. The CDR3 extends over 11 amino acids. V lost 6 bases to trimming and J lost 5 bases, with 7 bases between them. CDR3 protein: CASSLHYGYTF. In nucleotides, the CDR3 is TGTGCCAGCAGCCTTCATTATGGCTACACCTTC.

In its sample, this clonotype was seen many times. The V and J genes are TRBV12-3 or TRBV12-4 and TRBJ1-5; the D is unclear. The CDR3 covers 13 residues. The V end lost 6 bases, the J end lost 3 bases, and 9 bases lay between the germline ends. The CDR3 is CASRQLPNQPQHF. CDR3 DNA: TGTGCCAGCAGGCAGCTGCCCAATCAGCCCCAGCATTTT.

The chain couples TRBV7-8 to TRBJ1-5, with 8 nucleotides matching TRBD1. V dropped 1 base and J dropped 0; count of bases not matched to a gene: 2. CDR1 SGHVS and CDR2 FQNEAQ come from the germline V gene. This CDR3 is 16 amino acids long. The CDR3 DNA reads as TGTGCCAGCAGCTTAGGGGGACAGGTTAGCAATCAGCCCCAGCATTTT. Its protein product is CASSLGGQVSNQPQHF.

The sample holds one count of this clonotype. DNA of the CDR3: TGTGCCAGCAGCTTCCCAGGGGCTGTCCTGAACACTGAAGCTTTCTTT. The encoded protein is CASSFPGAVLNTEAFF. The chain links TRBV11-2 to TRBJ1-1, with a tentative D call TRBD1 (6 bases). CDR3 length equals 16 residues. The ends were cut back, 3 bases at V and 0 bases at J, with 14 bases in the middle. CDR1 is SGHAT and CDR2 is FQNNGV in the germline V gene.

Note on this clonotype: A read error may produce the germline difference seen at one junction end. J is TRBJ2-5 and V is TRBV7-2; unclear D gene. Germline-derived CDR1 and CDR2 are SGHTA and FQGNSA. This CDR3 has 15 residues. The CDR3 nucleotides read TGTGCCAGCGGCTTAAGAGGTTGGCAGCAAGGGACCCAGTACTTC. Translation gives CASGLRGWQQGTQYF. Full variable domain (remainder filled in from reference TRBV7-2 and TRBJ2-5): GAGVSQSPSNKVTEKGKDVELRCDPISGHTALYWYRQSLGQGLEFLIYFQGNSAPDKSGLPSDRFSAERTGGSVSTLTIQRTQQEDSAVYLCASGLRGWQQGTQYFGPGTRLLVL.

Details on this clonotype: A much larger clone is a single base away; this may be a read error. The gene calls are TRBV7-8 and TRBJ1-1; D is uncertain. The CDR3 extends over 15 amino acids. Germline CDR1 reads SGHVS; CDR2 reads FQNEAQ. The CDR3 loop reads CASSLTRAGNTEACF. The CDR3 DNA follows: TGTGCCAGCAGCTTAACGAGGGCCGGCAACACTGAAGCTTGCTTT.

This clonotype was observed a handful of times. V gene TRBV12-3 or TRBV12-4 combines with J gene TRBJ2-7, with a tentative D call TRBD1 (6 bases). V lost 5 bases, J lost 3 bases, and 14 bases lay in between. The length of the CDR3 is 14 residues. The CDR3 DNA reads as TGTGCCAGCAGTCCCACCGGGACATACTACGAGCAGTACTTC. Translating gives CASSPTGTYYEQYF.